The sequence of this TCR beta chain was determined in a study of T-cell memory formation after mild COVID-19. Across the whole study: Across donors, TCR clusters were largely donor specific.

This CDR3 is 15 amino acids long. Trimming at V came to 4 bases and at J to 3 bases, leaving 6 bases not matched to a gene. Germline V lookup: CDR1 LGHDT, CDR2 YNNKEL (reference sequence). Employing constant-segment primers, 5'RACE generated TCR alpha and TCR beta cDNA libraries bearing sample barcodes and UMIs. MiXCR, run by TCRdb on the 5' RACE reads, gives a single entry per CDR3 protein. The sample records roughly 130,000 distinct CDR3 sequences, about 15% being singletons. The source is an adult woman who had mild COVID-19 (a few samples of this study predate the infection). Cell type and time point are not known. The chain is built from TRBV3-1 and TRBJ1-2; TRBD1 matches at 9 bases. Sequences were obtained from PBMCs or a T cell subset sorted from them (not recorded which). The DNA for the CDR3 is TGTGCCAGCAGCCCAAGCGGACAGGGGTACTATGGCTACACCTTC. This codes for CASSPSGQGYYGYTF. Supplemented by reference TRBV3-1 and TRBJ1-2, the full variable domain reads DTAVSQTPKYLVTQMGNDKSIKCEQNLGHDTMYWYKQDSKKFLKIMFSYNNKELIINETVPNRFSPKSPDKAHLNLHINSLELGDSAVYFCASSPSGQGYYGYTFGSGTRLTVV.